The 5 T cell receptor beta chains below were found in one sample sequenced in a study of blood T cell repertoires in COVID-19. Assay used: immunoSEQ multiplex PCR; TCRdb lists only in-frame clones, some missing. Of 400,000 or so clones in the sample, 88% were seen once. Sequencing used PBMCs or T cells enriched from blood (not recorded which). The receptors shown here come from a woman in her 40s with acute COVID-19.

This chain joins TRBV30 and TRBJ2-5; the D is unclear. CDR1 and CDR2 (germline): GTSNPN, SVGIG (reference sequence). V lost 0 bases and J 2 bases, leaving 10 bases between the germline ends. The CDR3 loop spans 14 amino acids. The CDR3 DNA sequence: TGTGCCTGGAGTGTAGATACCAGACAAGAGACCCAGTACTTC. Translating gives CAWSVDTRQETQYF.

For the CDR3, the DNA is TGTGCCAGCAGCTTAGCCGTGGTCGGGACTGAAGCTTTCTTT. It is translated as CASSLAVVGTEAFF. This rearrangement joins TRBV7-9 to TRBJ1-1; D is unresolved. This CDR3 spans 14 amino acids. Looked up from germline, CDR1 is SEHNR and CDR2 is FQNEAQ (reference sequence). V lost 0 bases to trimming and J lost 5 bases, with 10 bases between them.

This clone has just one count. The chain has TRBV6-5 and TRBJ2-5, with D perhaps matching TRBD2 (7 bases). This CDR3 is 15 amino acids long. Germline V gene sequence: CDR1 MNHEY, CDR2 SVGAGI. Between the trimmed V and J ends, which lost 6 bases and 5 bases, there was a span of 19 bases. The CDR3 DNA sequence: TGTGCCAGCAGAAGGGGGGGCGCTGAAGGGGAGACCCAGTACTTC. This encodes CASRRGGAEGETQYF.

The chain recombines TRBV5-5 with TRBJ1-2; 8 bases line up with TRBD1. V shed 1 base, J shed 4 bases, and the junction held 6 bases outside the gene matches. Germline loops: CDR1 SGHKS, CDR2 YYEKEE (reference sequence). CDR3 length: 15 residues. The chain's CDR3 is CASSLRQGFIYGYTF. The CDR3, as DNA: TGTGCCAGCAGCTTGAGACAGGGGTTTATCTATGGCTACACCTTC.

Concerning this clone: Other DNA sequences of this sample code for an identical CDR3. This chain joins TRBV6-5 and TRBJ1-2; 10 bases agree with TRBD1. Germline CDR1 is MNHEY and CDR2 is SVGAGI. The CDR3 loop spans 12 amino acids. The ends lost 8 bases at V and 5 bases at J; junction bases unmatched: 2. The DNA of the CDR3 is TGTGCCAGCGGACAGGGGGTTTATGGCTACACCTTC. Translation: CASGQGVYGYTF.